One sample yielded the 3 T cell receptor beta chains listed below, sequenced in a study of T-cell reconstitution after alpha-beta-depleted transplantation in children. TCRbeta library preparation incorporated unique molecular identifiers. TCRdb reprocessed the PCR reads via MiXCR and lists one record per CDR3 protein. Among fewer than 1 million distinct CDR3 sequences listed, 15% to 20% were seen once. The material was PBMCs, mostly from graft donor cells, obtained 360 days after TCRalphabeta/CD19-depleted stem cell transplant. The receptors stem from a male patient under 18 who had a stem cell transplant for acute lymphoblastic leukemia, so the T cells may come from the graft donor.

J is TRBJ2-2 and V is TRBV5-1; D unclear. The CDR3 is 13 residues long. Germline V gives CDR1 SGHRS, CDR2 YFSETQ. Deletions cut 4 bases from V and 4 bases from J, with 8 bases between. CDR3 sequence reads: CASSKEPTGELFF. In nucleotides, the CDR3 is TGCGCCAGCAGCAAAGAACCCACCGGGGAGCTGTTTTTT.

The genes are TRBV20-1 and TRBJ2-5; 14 bases align to TRBD2. Germline-derived CDR1 and CDR2 are DFQATT and SNEGSKA (reference sequence). Trimming cost V 1 base and J 4 bases; bases outside gene matches: 14. The CDR3 extends over 19 amino acids. CDR3: CSARALYGTSGRRRETQYF. CDR3 in DNA: TGCAGTGCTAGAGCGTTATATGGGACTAGCGGGAGAAGGCGAGAGACCCAGTACTTC.

This chain joins TRBV10-3 and TRBJ2-5; the match to TRBD2 covers 12 bases. This CDR3 region has 19 residues. Germline V CDR1 and CDR2: ENHRY, SYGVKD. Trimming removed 5 bases from V and 0 bases from J; junction bases left unmatched: 13. The CDR3 loop is CAISPRGGLAGTYQETQYF. CDR3 DNA: TGTGCCATCAGTCCCAGGGGAGGACTAGCGGGGACGTACCAAGAGACCCAGTACTTC.